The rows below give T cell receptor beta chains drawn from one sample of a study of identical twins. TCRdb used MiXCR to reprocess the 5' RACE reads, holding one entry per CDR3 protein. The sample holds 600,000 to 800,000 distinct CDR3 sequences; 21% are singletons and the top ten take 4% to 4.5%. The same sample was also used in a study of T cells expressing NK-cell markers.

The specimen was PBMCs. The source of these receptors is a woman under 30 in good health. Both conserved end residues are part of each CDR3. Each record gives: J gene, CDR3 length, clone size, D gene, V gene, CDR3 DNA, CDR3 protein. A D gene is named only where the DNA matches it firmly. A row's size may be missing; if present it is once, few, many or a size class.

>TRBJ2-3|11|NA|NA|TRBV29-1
TGCAGCGTAGACCTGGAGAATACGCAGTATTTT
CSVDLENTQYF
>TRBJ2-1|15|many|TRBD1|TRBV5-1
TGCGCCAGCAGCTTGGGAGACAGGGCCTACAATGAGCAGTTCTTC
CASSLGDRAYNEQFF
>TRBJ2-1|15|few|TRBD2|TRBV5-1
TGCGCCAGCAGCTCCGGACACCGACTAGCGTATGAGCAGTTCTTC
CASSSGHRLAYEQFF
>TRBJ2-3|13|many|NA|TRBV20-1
TGCAGTGCTACGTCTGGAGTCACAGATACGCAGTATTTT
CSATSGVTDTQYF
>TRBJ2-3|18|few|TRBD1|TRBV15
TGTGCCACCAGCGGAAGCCCAAGCGGGACAGGGACGACAGATACGCAGTATTTT
CATSGSPSGTGTTDTQYF
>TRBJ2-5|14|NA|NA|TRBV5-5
TGTGCCAGCAGCTTGGCGGTAACCCGCGAGACCCAGTACTTC
CASSLAVTRETQYF
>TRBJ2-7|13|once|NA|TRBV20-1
TGCAGTGCGTGGGGGCAGGGGCTCTACGAGCAGTACTTC
CSAWGQGLYEQYF
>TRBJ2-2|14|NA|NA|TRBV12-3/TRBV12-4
TGTGCCAGCAGTACTCGGACTCGTATCGGGGAGCTGTTTTTT
CASSTRTRIGELFF
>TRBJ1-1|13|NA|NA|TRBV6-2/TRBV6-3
TGTGCCAGCGTCGGGAGTGGGAACACTGAAGCTTTCTTT
CASVGSGNTEAFF
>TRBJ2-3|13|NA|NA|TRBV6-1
TGTGCCAGCAGTCGGCAACACACAGATACGCAGTATTTT
CASSRQHTDTQYF
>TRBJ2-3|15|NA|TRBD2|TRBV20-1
TGCAGTGCTGGATTAGCGGGAGGGCCGACAGATACGCAGTATTTT
CSAGLAGGPTDTQYF
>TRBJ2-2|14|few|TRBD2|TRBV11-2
TGTGCCAGCTTCCGGACTAGCGGGACCGGGGAGCTGTTTTTT
CASFRTSGTGELFF
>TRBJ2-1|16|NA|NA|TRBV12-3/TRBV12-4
TGTGCCAGCAGTTTAAAGGAGGCTAGATCCTACAATGAGCAGTTCTTC
CASSLKEARSYNEQFF
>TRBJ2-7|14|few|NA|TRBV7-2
TGTGCCAGCAGAATGAACTTGGGGGCCCACGAGCAGTACTTC
CASRMNLGAHEQYF
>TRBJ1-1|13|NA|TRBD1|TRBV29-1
TGCAGCGTTCATGAGGGGGCAGGAACTGAAGCTTTCTTT
CSVHEGAGTEAFF
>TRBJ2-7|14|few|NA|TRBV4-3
TGCGCCAGCAGCCAAGGGAAGAGCGCCTACGAGCAGTACTTC
CASSQGKSAYEQYF
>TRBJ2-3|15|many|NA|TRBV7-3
TGTGCCAGCAGCTTAACGGGGGGGCTCAGAGATACGCAGTATTTT
CASSLTGGLRDTQYF
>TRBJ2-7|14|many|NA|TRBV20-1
TGCAGTGCTGGAAGTGGGGGACGTACCTACGAGCAGTACTTC
CSAGSGGRTYEQYF
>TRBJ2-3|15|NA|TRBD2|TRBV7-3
TGTGCCAGCAGCTTTAGCGGGGGGGCCAAAGATACGCAGTATTTT
CASSFSGGAKDTQYF
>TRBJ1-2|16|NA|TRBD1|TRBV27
TGTGCCAGCAGTTTACTTCGCCGACAGGGGAACTATGGCTACACCTTC
CASSLLRRQGNYGYTF
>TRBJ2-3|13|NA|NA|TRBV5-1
TGCGCCAGCAGCTTGGGATTAGGAGATACGCAGTATTTT
CASSLGLGDTQYF
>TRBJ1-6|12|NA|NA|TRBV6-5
TGTGCCAGCAGTCAGATAGGGTCACCCCTCCACTTT
CASSQIGSPLHF
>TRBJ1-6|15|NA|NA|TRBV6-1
TGTGCCAGCAGTGAAATCGGGGGATACGATTCACCCCTCCACTTT
CASSEIGGYDSPLHF
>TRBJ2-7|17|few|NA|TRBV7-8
TGTGCCAGCAGCTTAGCTGTCCGACCCCGGCAGGGTGACGAGCAGTACTTC
CASSLAVRPRQGDEQYF
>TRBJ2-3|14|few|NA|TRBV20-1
TGCAGTGCGGAAACTACACCTAGCACAGATACGCAGTATTTT
CSAETTPSTDTQYF